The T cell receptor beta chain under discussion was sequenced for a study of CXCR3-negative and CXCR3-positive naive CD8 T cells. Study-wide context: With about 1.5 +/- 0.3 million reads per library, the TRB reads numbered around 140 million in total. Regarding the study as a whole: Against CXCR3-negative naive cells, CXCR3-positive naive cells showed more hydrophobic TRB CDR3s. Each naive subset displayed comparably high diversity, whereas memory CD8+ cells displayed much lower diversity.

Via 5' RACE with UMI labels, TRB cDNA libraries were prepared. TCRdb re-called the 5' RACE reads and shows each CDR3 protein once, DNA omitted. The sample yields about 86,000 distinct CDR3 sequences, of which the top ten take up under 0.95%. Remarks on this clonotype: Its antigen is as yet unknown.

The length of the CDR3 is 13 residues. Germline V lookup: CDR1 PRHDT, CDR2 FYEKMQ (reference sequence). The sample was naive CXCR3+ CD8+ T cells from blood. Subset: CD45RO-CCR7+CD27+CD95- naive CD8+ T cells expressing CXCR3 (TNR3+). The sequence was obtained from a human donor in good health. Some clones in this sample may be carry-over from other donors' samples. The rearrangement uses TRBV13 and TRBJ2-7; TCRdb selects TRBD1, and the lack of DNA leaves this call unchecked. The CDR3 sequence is CASSLGRGGEQYF.